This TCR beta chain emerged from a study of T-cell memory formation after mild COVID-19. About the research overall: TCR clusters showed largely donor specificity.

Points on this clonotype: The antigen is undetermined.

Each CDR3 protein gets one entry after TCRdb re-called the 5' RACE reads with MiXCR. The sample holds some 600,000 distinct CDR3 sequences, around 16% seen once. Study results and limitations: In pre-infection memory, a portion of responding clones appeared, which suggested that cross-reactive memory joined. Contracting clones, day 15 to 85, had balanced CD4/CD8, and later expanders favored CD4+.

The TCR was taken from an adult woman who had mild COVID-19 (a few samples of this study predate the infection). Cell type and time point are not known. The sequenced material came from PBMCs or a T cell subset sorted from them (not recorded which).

The CDR3 spells CASSRDHTDTQYF. CDR3 sequence (DNA): TGCGCCAGCAGCCGGGACCACACAGATACGCAGTATTTT. The V gene is TRBV5-1, the J gene TRBJ2-3, with D perhaps being TRBD1 or TRBD2 (5 bases each). V was cut by 4 bases and J by 2 bases, with 8 bases left in between. CDR1 and CDR2 (germline): SGHRS, YFSETQ. The CDR3 sequence is 13 residues long.